This T cell receptor beta chain was obtained from a study of cytomegalovirus exposure and HLA in healthy donors. Across the whole study: Genotyping showed less than 85% of about 370 donors falling in the Caucasian-associated ancestry cluster. General observations from the study: In vitro confirmation showed three CMV-associated chains to be CMV antigen specific. The listing of 150 to 200 TCR beta chains classed them as cytomegalovirus-associated. Common viral pathogens (according to a later analysis) appeared linked to several of the most significant clusters.

With 2 bases removed from V and 1 base from J, the gap between germline ends came to 10 bases. Germline V gene lookup returns CDR1 MNHNY and CDR2 SVGAGI (reference sequence). CDR3 size: 15 residues. Primers included in the PCR were 60 Vbeta and 13 Jbeta primers. Method: immunoSEQ multiplex PCR; TCRdb's copy keeps in-frame clones and lacks some. The table has 100,000 to 150,000 clones, under 10% seen once. This clone was counted between two and nine times. Antigen unknown. The chain joins TRBV6-6 to TRBJ2-3, with a possible D match to TRBD2 (6 bases). The sequence was obtained from a woman aged 40 to 55 in good health and CMV-seropositive. The sample consisted of PBMCs. CDR3 nucleotide sequence: TGTGCCAGCAGTTACCGACTAGAAGGCACAGATACGCAGTATTTT. The encoded protein is CASSYRLEGTDTQYF.